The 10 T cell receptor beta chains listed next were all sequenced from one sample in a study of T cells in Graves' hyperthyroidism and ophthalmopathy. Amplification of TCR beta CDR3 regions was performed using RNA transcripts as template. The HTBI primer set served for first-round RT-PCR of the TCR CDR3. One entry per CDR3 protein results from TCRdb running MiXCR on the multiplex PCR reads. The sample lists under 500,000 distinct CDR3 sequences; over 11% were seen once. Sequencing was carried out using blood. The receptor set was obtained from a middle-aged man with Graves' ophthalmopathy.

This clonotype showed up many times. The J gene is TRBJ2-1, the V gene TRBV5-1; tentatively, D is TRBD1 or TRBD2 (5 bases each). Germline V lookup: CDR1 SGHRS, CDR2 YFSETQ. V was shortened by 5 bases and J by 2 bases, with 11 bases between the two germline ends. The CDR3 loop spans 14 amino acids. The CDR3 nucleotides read TGCGCCAGCAGGTGGGACGGGACCTACAATGAGCAGTTCTTC. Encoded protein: CASRWDGTYNEQFF.

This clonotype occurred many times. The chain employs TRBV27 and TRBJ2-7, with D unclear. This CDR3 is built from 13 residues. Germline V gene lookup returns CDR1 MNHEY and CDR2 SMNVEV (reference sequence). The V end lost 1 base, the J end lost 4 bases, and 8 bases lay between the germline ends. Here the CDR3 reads CASSLFDGYEQYF. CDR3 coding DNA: TGTGCCAGCAGTTTATTTGACGGGTACGAGCAGTACTTC.

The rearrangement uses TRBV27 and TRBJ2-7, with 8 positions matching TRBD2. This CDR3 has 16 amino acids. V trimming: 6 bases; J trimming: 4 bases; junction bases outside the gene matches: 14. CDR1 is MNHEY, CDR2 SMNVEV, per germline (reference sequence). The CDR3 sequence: CASRFGGGSPSYEQYF. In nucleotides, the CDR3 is TGTGCCAGCAGATTCGGGGGGGGAAGCCCCAGTTACGAGCAGTACTTC.

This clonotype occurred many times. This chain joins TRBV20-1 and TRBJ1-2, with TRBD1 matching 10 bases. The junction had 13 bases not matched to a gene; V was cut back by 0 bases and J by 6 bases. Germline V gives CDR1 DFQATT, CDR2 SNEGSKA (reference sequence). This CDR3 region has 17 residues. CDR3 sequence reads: CSARDPYAGTGVDGYTF. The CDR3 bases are TGCAGTGCTAGAGATCCCTACGCCGGGACAGGGGTTGATGGCTACACCTTC.

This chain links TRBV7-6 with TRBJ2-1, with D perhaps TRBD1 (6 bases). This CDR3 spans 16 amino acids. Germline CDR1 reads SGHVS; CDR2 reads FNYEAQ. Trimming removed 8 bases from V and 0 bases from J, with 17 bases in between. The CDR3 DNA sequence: TGTGCCAGCGCATCCGTGGGGGCGAGCTCCTACAATGAGCAGTTCTTC. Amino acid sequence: CASASVGASSYNEQFF.

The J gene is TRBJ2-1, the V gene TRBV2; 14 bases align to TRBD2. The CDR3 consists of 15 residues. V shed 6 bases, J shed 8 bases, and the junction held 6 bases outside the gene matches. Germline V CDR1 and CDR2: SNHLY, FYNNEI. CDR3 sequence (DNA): TGTGCCAGCAGGCGACTAGCGGGAGGGCGGCATGAGCAGTTCTTC. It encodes CASRRLAGGRHEQFF.

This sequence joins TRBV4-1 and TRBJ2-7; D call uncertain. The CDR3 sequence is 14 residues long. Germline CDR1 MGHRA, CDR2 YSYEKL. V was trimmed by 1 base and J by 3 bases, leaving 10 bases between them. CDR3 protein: CASSQVRLNYEQYF. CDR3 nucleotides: TGCGCCAGCAGCCAAGTGCGACTGAACTACGAGCAGTACTTC.

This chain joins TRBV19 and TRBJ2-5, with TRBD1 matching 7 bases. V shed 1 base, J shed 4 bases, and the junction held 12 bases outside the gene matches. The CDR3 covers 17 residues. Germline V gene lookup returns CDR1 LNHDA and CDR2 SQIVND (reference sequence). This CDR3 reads CASSIVRDSNLPETQYF. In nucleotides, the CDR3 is TGTGCCAGTAGTATAGTCCGGGACAGCAACCTCCCAGAGACCCAGTACTTC.

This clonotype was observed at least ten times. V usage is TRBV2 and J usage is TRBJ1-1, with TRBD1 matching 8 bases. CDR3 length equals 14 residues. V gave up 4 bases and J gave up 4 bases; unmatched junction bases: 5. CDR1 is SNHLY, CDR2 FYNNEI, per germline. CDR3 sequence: CASSARQGSTEAFF. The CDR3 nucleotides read TGTGCCAGCAGTGCAAGACAGGGGAGCACTGAAGCTTTCTTT.

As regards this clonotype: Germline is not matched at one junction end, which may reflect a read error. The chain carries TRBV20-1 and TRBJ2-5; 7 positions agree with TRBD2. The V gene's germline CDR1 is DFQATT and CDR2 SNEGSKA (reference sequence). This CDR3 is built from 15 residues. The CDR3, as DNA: TGCAGTGCTAGCCTTATACGCGGGAGAGGGGAGACCCTGTACTTC. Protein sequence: CSASLIRGRGETLYF.